Below, 18 T cell receptor beta chains from the same sample are listed, as sequenced in a study of blood T cell repertoires in COVID-19. Some clones are missing from TCRdb's copy, which holds only in-frame ones; the method was immunoSEQ multiplex PCR. The sample lists hundreds of thousands of clones, around nine tenths seen once, with around 1.5% in the top ten. The sample taken for sequencing was peripheral blood. The receptors come from a woman in her sixties or seventies who had recovered from COVID-19.

This chain joins TRBV18 and TRBJ2-1, with D unresolved. Trimming cost V 3 bases and J 7 bases, with 10 bases left between them. Germline CDR1 is KGHSH and CDR2 is LQKENI. The CDR3 consists of 13 residues. As DNA, the CDR3 is TGTGCCAGCTCACCCGAGAACGGGAATGAGCAGTTCTTC. It specifies CASSPENGNEQFF.

The chain has TRBV28 and TRBJ1-1, with TRBD1 matching over 9 bases. With V trimmed by 7 bases and J by 2 bases, 8 bases remained unmatched. CDR1 MDHEN and CDR2 SYDVKM come from the germline V gene. This CDR3 comprises 15 residues. This chain's CDR3 is CASNKPGQGNTEAFF. Written as DNA, the CDR3 is TGTGCCAGCAATAAGCCGGGACAGGGAAACACTGAAGCTTTCTTT.

This clone has only one observation. V gene TRBV6-5 combines with J gene TRBJ2-1, with a tentative D call TRBD1 (6 bases). Per the germline V gene, CDR1 is MNHEY and CDR2 is SVGAGI. The CDR3 is made up of 15 amino acids. V lost 2 bases and J lost 6, with 14 bases in between. The CDR3 region is CASSYPSLGGNEQFF. Here the CDR3 DNA reads TGTGCCAGCAGTTACCCCAGCTTAGGGGGCAATGAGCAGTTCTTC.

The chain carries TRBV11-2 and TRBJ2-7; 7 bases agree with TRBD2. Germline-derived CDR1 and CDR2 are SGHAT and FQNNGV. The CDR3 is made up of 15 amino acids. The ends lost 5 bases at V and 2 bases at J; junction bases unmatched: 9. CDR3 sequence: CASSLAGGGTYEQYF. Written as DNA, the CDR3 is TGTGCCAGCAGCCTCGCAGGCGGGGGAACCTACGAGCAGTACTTC.

The V gene is TRBV2, the J gene TRBJ1-5; D gene ambiguous. Per the germline V gene, CDR1 is SNHLY and CDR2 is FYNNEI. The CDR3 consists of 16 residues. V lost 2 bases and J 5 bases, leaving 16 bases between the germline ends. Here the CDR3 DNA reads TGTGCCAGCAGTGAACTCGGAGGAAAGGTAGATCAGCCCCAGCATTTT. Translation: CASSELGGKVDQPQHF.

The chain carries TRBV19 and TRBJ2-2; 7 nucleotides align to TRBD2. V gave up 6 bases and J gave up 4 bases; unmatched junction bases: 8. CDR1 LNHDA and CDR2 SQIVND come from the germline V gene (reference sequence). The CDR3 is made up of 15 amino acids. CDR3 region: CASRALGGSTGELFF. CDR3 DNA sequence: TGTGCCAGTAGAGCTTTGGGGGGGTCCACCGGGGAGCTGTTTTTT.

This clone came up once. The V call is TRBV28, the J call TRBJ1-1; 8 bases line up with TRBD1. This CDR3 is 16 amino acids long. The ends lost 5 bases at V and 4 bases at J; junction bases unmatched: 12. Germline V gives CDR1 MDHEN, CDR2 SYDVKM. CDR3 protein: CASSADPNRGSTEAFF. The CDR3 DNA sequence: TGTGCCAGCAGTGCTGACCCGAACAGGGGGTCCACTGAAGCTTTCTTT.

Turning to this clone: The same CDR3 also results from other DNA sequences found in this sample. J is TRBJ1-4 and V is TRBV5-1; possible D gene TRBD1, 6 bases. The germline gives CDR1 SGHRS, CDR2 YFSETQ. With 3 bases removed from V and 6 bases from J, the gap between germline ends came to 12 bases. The CDR3 has 14 amino acids. CDR3 in DNA: TGCGCCAGCAGCTCAGGGGTATCAGATGAAAAACTGTTTTTT. This translates into CASSSGVSDEKLFF. Supplemented by reference TRBV5-1 and TRBJ1-4, the full variable domain reads KAGVTQTPRYLIKTRGQQVTLSCSPISGHRSVSWYQQTPGQGLQFLFEYFSETQRNKGNFPGRFSGRQFSNSRSEMNVSTLELGDSALYLCASSSGVSDEKLFFGSGTQLSVL.

The chain combines TRBV18 with TRBJ1-6; 9 positions agree with TRBD1. J was trimmed by 7 bases and V by 5 bases; bases with no gene match: 6. Germline CDR1 and CDR2: KGHSH and LQKENI. This CDR3 is 15 amino acids long. The CDR3 sequence: CASSTTGTGNSPLHF. CDR3 coding DNA: TGTGCCAGCTCAACCACCGGGACAGGGAATTCACCCCTCCACTTT.

This chain connects TRBV10-3 to TRBJ2-5; TRBD2 agrees at 8 bases. The V and J ends lost 6 bases and 1 base, in that order; junction bases with no gene match: 7. CDR3 length equals 15 residues. The germline CDR1 and CDR2 sequences are ENHRY and SYGVKD. This CDR3 is CAIRTGGASQETQYF. The CDR3 nucleotides read TGTGCCATCAGGACCGGGGGGGCGAGCCAAGAGACCCAGTACTTC.

The V and J genes are TRBV27 and TRBJ1-2, with D maybe TRBD1 (6 bases). The CDR3 is 14 residues long. From germline, CDR1 is MNHEY and CDR2 SMNVEV (reference sequence). V dropped 0 bases and J dropped 4 bases, with 9 bases sitting between them. For the CDR3, the DNA is TGTGCCAGCAGTTTATCTTCCAGGGGCTATGGCTACACCTTC. Its protein is CASSLSSRGYGYTF.

The J gene is TRBJ1-5, the V gene TRBV7-9; TRBD1 matches 8 bases. Germline V gene lookup returns CDR1 SEHNR and CDR2 FQNEAQ (reference sequence). The trim removed 9 bases at V and 6 bases at J, leaving 25 bases unmatched. This CDR3 has 19 amino acids. The CDR3 here is CARRDRKVEYPEYCQPQHF. The CDR3 bases are TGTGCCAGGAGGGACAGGAAGGTTGAATATCCCGAATACTGTCAGCCCCAGCATTTT.

The rearrangement joins TRBV11-3 to TRBJ2-3; no reliable D call. V lost 4 bases to trimming and J lost 1 base, with 18 bases between them. CDR1 is SGHNT and CDR2 is YENEEA in the germline V gene. There are 17 residues in the CDR3. Here the CDR3 DNA reads TGTGCCAGCAGCTCACTACCGCCGCCCATCGGCACAGATACGCAGTATTTT. Encoded protein: CASSSLPPPIGTDTQYF.

The V and J genes are TRBV7-9 and TRBJ2-7; TRBD2 might be the D (7 bases). V was shortened by 0 bases and J by 5 bases, with 14 bases between the two germline ends. Germline CDR1 is SEHNR and CDR2 is FQNEAQ (reference sequence). The CDR3 has 15 amino acids. The CDR3, as DNA: TGTGCCAGCAGCTTAGCCCCTCGGGGGGCCCACGAGCAGTACTTC. Its translation is CASSLAPRGAHEQYF. The full variable domain, with the rest looked up from reference TRBV7-9 and TRBJ2-7, is DTGVSQNPRHKITKRGQNVTFRCDPISEHNRLYWYRQTLGQGPEFLTYFQNEAQLEKSRLLSDRFSAERPKGSFSTLEIQRTEQGDSAMYLCASSLAPRGAHEQYFGPGTRLTVT.

The CDR3 loop reads CASSLTRKSTDTQYF. The CDR3 DNA is TGCGCCAGCAGCTTGACTAGGAAAAGCACAGATACGCAGTATTTT. The J gene is TRBJ2-3, the V gene TRBV5-1, with D possibly being TRBD2 (5 bases). CDR1 SGHRS and CDR2 YFSETQ come from the germline V gene. Between the trimmed V and J ends, which lost 1 base and 0 bases, there was a span of 9 bases. The CDR3 consists of 15 residues.

CDR3 in DNA: TGTGCCAGCAGGCGTCGGGACAGCTTTCCCTATAGCACAGATACGCAGTATTTT. Its protein product is CASRRRDSFPYSTDTQYF. The chain uses TRBV5-6 and TRBJ2-3; 7 bases are a match to TRBD1. Germline V lookup: CDR1 SGHDT, CDR2 YYEEEE. V shed 5 bases, J shed 0 bases, and the junction held 15 bases outside the gene matches. CDR3 length equals 18 residues. The full variable domain, in which reference TRBV5-6 and TRBJ2-3 provide the parts outside the CDR3, is DAGVTQSPTHLIKTRGQQVTLRCSPKSGHDTVSWYQQALGQGPQFIFQYYEEEERQRGNFPDRFSGHQFPNYSSELNVNALLLGDSALYLCASRRRDSFPYSTDTQYFGPGTRLTVL.

This rearrangement joins TRBV4-2 to TRBJ2-1, with 7 bases that match TRBD1. J gave up 1 base and V 0 bases, and 6 bases lay outside the gene matches. Germline values: CDR1 LGHNA, CDR2 YNFKEQ. The CDR3 extends over 17 amino acids. The CDR3 DNA is TGTGCCAGCAGCCAAGATTTATCGGACAGGTCCTACAATGAGCAGTTCTTC. Amino acid sequence: CASSQDLSDRSYNEQFF.

The chain employs TRBV4-1 and TRBJ1-2; TRBD1 agrees at 7 bases. Germline CDR1 MGHRA, CDR2 YSYEKL. The CDR3 is 16 amino acids. J lost 3 bases, V lost 0 bases, and 7 bases had no gene match. The DNA of the CDR3 is TGCGCCAGCAGCCAAGATATAGGGGGCCGGGACTATGGCTACACCTTC. Translated: CASSQDIGGRDYGYTF.